The rows below give T cell receptor beta chains drawn from one sample of a study of shared clonotypes between healthy human individuals. The assay was immunoSEQ multiplex PCR, and TCRdb's table has in-frame clones only and misses some. The table lists 850,000 to 1,100,000 clones, 60% to 85% of them singletons. Material: memory CD4+ T cells from PBMCs. Receptor source: a man aged 18 to 30 in good health. Some clones in this sample may be carry-over from other donors' samples. CDR3s include the opening cysteine and the closing phenylalanine or tryptophan. The D gene is left open where the match is weak. Expanded clones are given a class, and other clones once, few, many or no size at all.

.	TRBV29-1	.	TRBJ1-1	CSVEDLRTDDEAFF	TGCAGCGTTGAAGATCTTAGGACCGATGATGAAGCTTTCTTT
TRBD2	TRBV11-2	.	TRBJ2-1	CASTQAGASGNFGEQFF	TGTGCCAGCACCCAAGCCGGGGCTAGCGGGAACTTCGGGGAGCAGTTCTTC
TRBD2	TRBV6-5	.	TRBJ2-3	CASSWTSGRTDTQYF	TGTGCCAGCAGTTGGACTAGCGGGAGGACAGATACGCAGTATTTT
.	TRBV30	.	TRBJ2-7	CAWSRKSGREQYF	TGTGCCTGGAGTAGGAAGTCAGGGCGAGAGCAGTACTTC
TRBD1	TRBV6-6	.	TRBJ1-1	CASSQGAWDTEAFF	TGTGCCAGCAGTCAGGGGGCGTGGGACACTGAAGCTTTCTTT
TRBD1	TRBV28	.	TRBJ1-1	CASSPTGARSTEAFF	TGTGCCAGCAGTCCGACAGGGGCGCGAAGCACTGAAGCTTTCTTT
TRBD1	TRBV5-1	.	TRBJ1-1	CASSGGQGNTEAFF	TGCGCCAGCAGCGGCGGACAGGGGAACACTGAAGCTTTCTTT
TRBD1	TRBV7-8	.	TRBJ1-2	CASSARTGGKGYTF	TGTGCCAGCAGCGCGCGGACAGGGGGCAAGGGCTACACCTTC
.	TRBV7-3	few	TRBJ1-5	CASSVLDGQPQHF	TGTGCCAGCAGCGTTCTCGACGGCCAGCCCCAGCATTTT
.	TRBV5-1	.	TRBJ1-2	CASASGLSGYGYTF	TGCGCCAGCGCCTCAGGGTTGAGTGGCTATGGCTACACCTTC
.	TRBV7-3	.	TRBJ2-2	CASSYQKEGGELFF	TGTGCCAGCAGCTACCAAAAAGAGGGCGGGGAGCTGTTTTTT
.	TRBV7-3	.	TRBJ2-3	CASSLRSVDTQYF	TGTGCCAGCAGCTTAAGAAGTGTGGATACGCAGTATTTT
TRBD2	TRBV7-9	.	TRBJ2-1	CASSLGLAVYYNEQFF	TGTGCCAGCAGCTTAGGACTAGCAGTTTACTACAATGAGCAGTTCTTC
.	TRBV2	few	TRBJ2-7	CASSLSGKSSYEQYF	TGTGCCAGCAGTCTTAGCGGTAAGAGCTCCTACGAGCAGTACTTC
.	TRBV6-6	once	TRBJ2-7	CASSKRPISYEQYF	TGTGCCAGCAGTAAGCGGCCCATCTCCTACGAGCAGTACTTC
.	TRBV6-5	.	TRBJ2-7	CASRLDPPGEQYF	TGTGCCAGCCGGCTTGACCCTCCTGGGGAGCAGTACTTC
TRBD2	TRBV11-2	many	TRBJ2-1	CASSRGLATDEQFF	TGTGCCAGCAGCCGGGGACTAGCGACGGATGAGCAGTTCTTC
TRBD1	TRBV7-9	.	TRBJ2-1	CASSLGWDRGNEQFF	TGTGCCAGCAGCTTAGGCTGGGACAGGGGCAATGAGCAGTTCTTC
.	TRBV9	.	TRBJ2-1	CASSPRQYNEQFF	TGTGCCAGCAGCCCCCGACAGTACAATGAGCAGTTCTTC
.	TRBV30	.	TRBJ1-5	CAWSVLTSNQPQHF	TGTGCCTGGAGTGTACTCACCAGCAATCAGCCCCAGCATTTT
.	TRBV6-5	few	TRBJ2-1	CAIRRGGSSYNEQFF	TGTGCCATACGGAGGGGTGGGAGCTCCTACAATGAGCAGTTCTTC
TRBD1	TRBV30	.	TRBJ2-2	CAWSQGARELFF	TGTGCCTGGAGTCAGGGGGCGAGGGAGCTGTTTTTT
.	TRBV21-1	.	TRBJ2-1	CASSPGGGVQKGEFF	TGTGCCAGCAGCCCGGGGGGCGGAGTACAGAAAGGGGAGTTCTTC
.	TRBV28	.	TRBJ2-1	CASSSSRQVNEQFF	TGTGCCAGCAGTTCCTCCAGGCAGGTCAATGAGCAGTTCTTC
.	TRBV6-1	.	TRBJ1-2	CASSGRHPDGYGYTF	TGTGCCAGCAGTGGGCGACACCCCGATGGCTATGGCTACACCTTC
.	TRBV6-1	.	TRBJ2-2	CASSVLFLIGNTNTGELFF	TGTGCCAGCAGTGTTTTATTTCTGATAGGGAATACGAACACCGGGGAGCTGTTTTTT
.	TRBV2	.	TRBJ2-5	CASSRRLETQYF	TGTGCCAGCAGCCGAAGGTTGGAGACCCAGTACTTC
.	TRBV30	.	TRBJ2-2	CAWSVVPYTGELFF	TGTGCCTGGAGTGTAGTTCCGTACACCGGGGAGCTGTTTTTT
.	TRBV28	.	TRBJ1-4	CAITGTNEKLFF	TGTGCCATTACAGGGACTAATGAAAAACTGTTTTTT
.	TRBV6-1	few	TRBJ2-2	CASSEGVVAGELFF	TGTGCCAGCAGTGAAGGGGTTGTAGCTGGGGAGCTGTTTTTT
.	TRBV15	.	TRBJ2-5	CATSETGGRQETQYF	TGTGCCACCAGCGAAACGGGCGGCCGCCAAGAGACCCAGTACTTC
.	TRBV6-1	.	TRBJ1-3	CASSEALLYTIYF	TGTGCCAGCAGTGAAGCGCTTCTGTACACCATATATTTT
.	TRBV2	.	TRBJ2-5	CASSRSGVQRETQYF	TGTGCCAGCAGTCGATCGGGGGTACAAAGAGAGACCCAGTACTTC
TRBD2	TRBV11-2	.	TRBJ2-1	CASSPTSGSYNEQFF	TGTGCCAGCAGCCCGACTAGCGGGTCCTACAATGAGCAGTTCTTC
.	TRBV9	.	TRBJ2-7	CASSVGTVSYEQYF	TGTGCCAGCAGCGTAGGGACAGTCTCCTACGAGCAGTACTTC
.	TRBV4-3	.	TRBJ2-3	CASSQEMEEFTDTQYF	TGCGCCAGCAGCCAAGAGATGGAGGAGTTCACAGATACGCAGTATTTT
.	TRBV18	.	TRBJ1-1	CASSPGGADTEAFF	TGTGCCAGCTCACCAGGGGGCGCGGACACTGAAGCTTTCTTT
.	TRBV2	.	TRBJ1-1	CASSEEVGTEAFF	TGTGCCAGCAGTGAAGAAGTGGGAACTGAAGCTTTCTTT
TRBD1	TRBV28	.	TRBJ1-2	CASRWTGGYGYTF	TGTGCCAGCAGGTGGACAGGGGGATATGGCTACACCTTC
.	TRBV30	.	TRBJ1-3	CAWSVLQGPGNTIYF	TGTGCCTGGAGTGTATTGCAGGGTCCTGGAAACACCATATATTTT
.	TRBV10-3	.	TRBJ1-3	CAIRAGNSGNTIYF	TGTGCCATCAGGGCAGGTAACTCTGGAAACACCATATATTTT
.	TRBV7-2	.	TRBJ2-7	CASSLSNYEQYF	TGTGCCAGCAGCTTATCGAACTACGAGCAGTACTTC
.	TRBV19	once	TRBJ2-1	CASSTGDKLYNEQFF	TGTGCCAGTAGTACGGGGGACAAACTCTACAATGAGCAGTTCTTC
TRBD1	TRBV7-3	few	TRBJ2-1	CASSSTHDRGLNNEQFF	TGTGCCAGCAGCTCAACCCACGACAGGGGGCTGAACAATGAGCAGTTCTTC
.	TRBV7-8	.	TRBJ2-3	CASSSLYPESSGNTQYF	TGTGCCAGCAGCTCCCTTTATCCGGAGTCGAGTGGAAATACGCAGTATTTT